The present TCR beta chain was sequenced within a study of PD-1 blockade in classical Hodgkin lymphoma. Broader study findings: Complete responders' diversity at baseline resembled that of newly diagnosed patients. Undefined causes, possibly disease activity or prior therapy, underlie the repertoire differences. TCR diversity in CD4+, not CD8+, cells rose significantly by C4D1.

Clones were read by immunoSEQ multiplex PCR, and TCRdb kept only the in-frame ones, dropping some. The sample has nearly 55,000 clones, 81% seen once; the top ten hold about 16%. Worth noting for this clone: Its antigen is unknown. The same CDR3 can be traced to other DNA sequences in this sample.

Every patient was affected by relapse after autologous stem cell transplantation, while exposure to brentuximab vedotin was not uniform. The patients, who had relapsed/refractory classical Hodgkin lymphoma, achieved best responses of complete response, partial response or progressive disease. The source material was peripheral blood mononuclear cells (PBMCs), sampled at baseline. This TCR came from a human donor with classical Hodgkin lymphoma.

The CDR3, as DNA: TGTGCCAGCAGTTACGGTGGGGAGAGCGGAAACACCATATATTTT. This gives the protein CASSYGGESGNTIYF. The chain couples TRBV6-6 to TRBJ1-3; D is ambiguous. The CDR3 consists of 15 residues. CDR1 and CDR2 (germline): MNHNY, SVGAGI (reference sequence). Trimming pared 2 bases from V and 4 bases from J, leaving 12 bases between.